The clone carrying this TCR beta chain was recorded a few times. Its antigen remains unidentified. The sample comes from a study of beta chain features in type 1 diabetes. Study outcomes and limitations: In all four CD4+ subsets, TCRB CDR3 length was significantly, moderately reduced in type 1 diabetes. Any role of HLA type in TCRB rearrangement remained unresolved here.

Every isolated RNA sample was fully reverse transcribed, so sequencing captured expressed TCRB transcripts. Data came from immunoSEQ multiplex PCR; TCRdb stores just in-frame clones and leaves some out. The repertoire holds about 650,000 clones, with around an eighth as singletons. CDR3 length: 11 amino acids. Germline CDR1 reads SEHNR; CDR2 reads FQNEAQ (reference sequence). The V end was cut by 1 base, the J end by 8 bases, with 3 bases between. The chain couples TRBV7-9 to TRBJ2-1; D not resolved. The receptor's source is a man aged 25 to 45 with type 1 diabetes. The source material was naive CD4+ T cells from blood. CDR3 loop: CASSLGDEQFF. CDR3 nucleotides: TGTGCCAGCAGCTTAGGGGATGAGCAGTTCTTC. The complete variable domain, with remaining parts taken from reference TRBV7-9 and TRBJ2-1, reads DTGVSQNPRHKITKRGQNVTFRCDPISEHNRLYWYRQTLGQGPEFLTYFQNEAQLEKSRLLSDRFSAERPKGSFSTLEIQRTEQGDSAMYLCASSLGDEQFFGPGTRLTVL.